This record looks at one T cell receptor beta chain sequence and its context. The antigen remains undetermined. This sample was taken from a study of PD-1 blockade in mismatch repair-deficient tumors. Whole-study context: Enrolled about 2012-2016, patients had progressing, pretreated mismatch repair-deficient cancers of around twelve types.

General study results and limits: Tumor-resident clones, often absent from pretreatment blood, expanded after pembrolizumab and then contracted.

The data were produced by immunoSEQ multiplex PCR, yet TCRdb's version contains in-frame clones alone and is incomplete. The table records about 25,000 clones, approximately 84% of them present only once. Mismatch repair deficiency was confirmed in all patients, by PCR or immunohistochemistry. This CDR3 has 15 amino acids. V dropped 4 bases and J dropped 4; count of bases not matched to a gene: 7. Per germline, CDR1 SGDLS and CDR2 YYNGEE. The receptor comes from an adult with mismatch repair-deficient cancer. The rearrangement joins TRBV9 to TRBJ2-1, with 8 bases aligning to TRBD2. The material was PBMCs, obtained before pembrolizumab treatment. Written as DNA, the CDR3 is TGTGCCAGCAGCAGGGCTAGCGGGCCTTACAATGAGCAGTTCTTC. Its translation: CASSRASGPYNEQFF.